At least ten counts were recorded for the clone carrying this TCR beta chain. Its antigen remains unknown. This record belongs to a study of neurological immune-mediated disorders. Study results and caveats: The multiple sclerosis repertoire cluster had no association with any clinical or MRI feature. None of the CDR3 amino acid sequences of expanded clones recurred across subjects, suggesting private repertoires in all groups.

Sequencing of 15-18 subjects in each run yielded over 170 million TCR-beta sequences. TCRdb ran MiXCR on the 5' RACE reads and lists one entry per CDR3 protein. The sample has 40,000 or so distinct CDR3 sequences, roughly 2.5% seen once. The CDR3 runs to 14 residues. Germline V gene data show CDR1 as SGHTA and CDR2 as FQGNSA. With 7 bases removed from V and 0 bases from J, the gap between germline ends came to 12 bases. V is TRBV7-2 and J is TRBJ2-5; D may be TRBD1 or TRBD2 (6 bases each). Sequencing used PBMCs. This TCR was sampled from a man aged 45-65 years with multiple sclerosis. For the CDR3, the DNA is TGTGCCAGCAACTACGGGGGCAACCAAGAGACCCAGTACTTC. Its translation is CASNYGGNQETQYF.